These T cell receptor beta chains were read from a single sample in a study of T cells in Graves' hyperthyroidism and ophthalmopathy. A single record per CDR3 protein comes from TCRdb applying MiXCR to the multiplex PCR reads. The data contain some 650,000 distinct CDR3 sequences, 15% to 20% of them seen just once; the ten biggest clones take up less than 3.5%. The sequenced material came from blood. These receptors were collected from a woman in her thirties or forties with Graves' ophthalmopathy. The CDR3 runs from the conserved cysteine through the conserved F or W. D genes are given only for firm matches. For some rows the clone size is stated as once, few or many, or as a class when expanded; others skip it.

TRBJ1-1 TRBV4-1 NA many TGCGCCAGCAGCCCCCTTTGGGGGGGGCGTACTGAAGCTTTCTTT CASSPLWGGRTEAFF
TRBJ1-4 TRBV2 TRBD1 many TGTGCCAGCAACGACAGGGGAACTAATGAAAAACTGTTTTTT CASNDRGTNEKLFF
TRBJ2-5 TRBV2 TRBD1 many TGTGCCAGCAGTGAAGAGGGACAGGGGGTGACGACCCAGTACTTC CASSEEGQGVTTQYF
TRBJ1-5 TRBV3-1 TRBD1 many TGTGCCAGCAGCCAAGGACAGGGGCTTGGGCAGCCCCAGCATTTT CASSQGQGLGQPQHF
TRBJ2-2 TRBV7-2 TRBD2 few TGTGCCAGCAGCTTTAACGGACTAGCGGGAAACACCGGGGAGCTGTTTTTT CASSFNGLAGNTGELFF
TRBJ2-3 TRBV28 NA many TGTGCCAGCAGTGGGCCAGGGGGGTACACAGATACGCAGTATTTT CASSGPGGYTDTQYF
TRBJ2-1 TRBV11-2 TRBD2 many TGTGCCAGCAGCCCCAGTCAGAGCGGGAGGGCCTATGAGCAGTTCTTC CASSPSQSGRAYEQFF
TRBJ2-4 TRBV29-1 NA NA TGCAGCGTCACCCTCGACAGTAACGCCAAAAACATTCAGTACTTC CSVTLDSNAKNIQYF
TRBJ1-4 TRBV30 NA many TGTGCCTGGAGTGTAACCGGAGCTAATGAAAAACTGTTTTTT CAWSVTGANEKLFF
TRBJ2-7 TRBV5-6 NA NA TGTGCCAGCAGCTTGGGGGGGAGTGAGCAGTACTTC CASSLGGSEQYF
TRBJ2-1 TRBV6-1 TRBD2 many TGTGCCAGCAGTGAAGATGCCGGACTAGCGGGCATGAATGAGCAGTTCTTC CASSEDAGLAGMNEQFF
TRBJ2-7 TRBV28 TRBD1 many TGTGCCAGCAGTTTTCAGCCAGACGGGACAGGGGGCTACGAGCAGTACTTC CASSFQPDGTGGYEQYF
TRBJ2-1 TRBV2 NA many TGTGCCAGCAGTGCCAGCGGCCCTGAGCAGTTCTTC CASSASGPEQFF
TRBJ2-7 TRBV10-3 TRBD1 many TGTGCCATCAGCGGGGGACAGGGGGCAGGCGAGCAGTACTTC CAISGGQGAGEQYF
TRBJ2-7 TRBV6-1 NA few TGTGCCAGCTACAACAGCGATAGCTCCTACGAGCAGTACTTC CASYNSDSSYEQYF
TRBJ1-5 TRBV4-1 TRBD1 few TGCGCCAGCAGCCAAGGGGACAGGGGAGGTAATCAGCCCCAGCATTTT CASSQGDRGGNQPQHF
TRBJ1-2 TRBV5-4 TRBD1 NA TGTGCCAGCAGCCCGACGGGACAGAACTATGGCTACACCTTC CASSPTGQNYGYTF
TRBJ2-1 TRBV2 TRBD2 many TGTGCCAGCAGTGAGGGACTAGCGGGAGGGAATGAGCAGTTCTTC CASSEGLAGGNEQFF
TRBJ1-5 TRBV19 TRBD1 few TGTGCCACTAAGGACAGGGTGGGTCAGCCCCAGCATTTT CATKDRVGQPQHF
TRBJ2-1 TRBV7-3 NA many TGTGCCAGCAGCTTAACGGGGGCACCGAGCTCCTACAATGAGCAGTTCTTC CASSLTGAPSSYNEQFF
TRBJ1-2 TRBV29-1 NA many TGCAGCGCTGGGGGCCACTATGGCTACACCTTC CSAGGHYGYTF
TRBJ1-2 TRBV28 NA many TGTGCCAGCAGTTTAAGCTCGGGACGGGGTGGCTACACCTTC CASSLSSGRGGYTF
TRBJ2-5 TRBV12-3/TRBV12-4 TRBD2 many TGTGCCAGCAGTCTGCGGACTAGCGGCCAAGAGACCCAGTACTTC CASSLRTSGQETQYF
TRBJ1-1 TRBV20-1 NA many TGCAGTGCTAGGACAGGTCCGGGGAACACTGAAGCTTTCTTT CSARTGPGNTEAFF
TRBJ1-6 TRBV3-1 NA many TGTGCCAGCAGCCAAGGGGTGGGTTCCCCTTCACCCCTCCACTTT CASSQGVGSPSPLHF
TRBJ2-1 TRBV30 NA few TGTGCCTGGAGACCCTCGGTACTTTCGGGGTGGATGAGCAATGAGCAGTTCTTC CAWRPSVLSGWMSNEQFF
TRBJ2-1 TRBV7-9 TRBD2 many TGTGCCAGCAGCCCCGCGACGCTAGCGGGATATGAGCAGTTCTTC CASSPATLAGYEQFF
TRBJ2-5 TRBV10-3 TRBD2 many TGTGCCATCAGTGAGCGACTAGCCGGAGAGACCCAGTACTTC CAISERLAGETQYF
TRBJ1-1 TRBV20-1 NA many TGCAGTGGCGGCGCCCGGGGGGCTTTCTTT CSGGARGAFF
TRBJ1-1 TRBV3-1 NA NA TGTGCCAGCAGCCAAGAGCCGGCGGGCACTGAAGCTTTCTTT CASSQEPAGTEAFF
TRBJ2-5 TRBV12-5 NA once TGTGCTAGTGGTTTTGAAGAGACCCAGTACTTC CASGFEETQYF
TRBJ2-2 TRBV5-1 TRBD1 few TGCGCCAGCAGCCCCGGGGGGACAGGGTACTACGGGGAGCCGTTTTTT CASSPGGTGYYGEPFF
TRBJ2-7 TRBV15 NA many TGTGCCACCTCCCCGGGGTACGAGCAGTACTTC CATSPGYEQYF
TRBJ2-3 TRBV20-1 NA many TGCAGTGCTAGAGTCGGGGGCACAGATACGCAGTATTTT CSARVGGTDTQYF
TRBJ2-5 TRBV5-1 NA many TGCGCCAGCAGCTTTTCTAGCGATGAGGACCAAGAGACCCAGTACTTC CASSFSSDEDQETQYF
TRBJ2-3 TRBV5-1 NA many TGTGCCAGCTCACCCGGGCGCACAGATACGCAGTATTTT CASSPGRTDTQYF
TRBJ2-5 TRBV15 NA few TGTGCCACCAGCAGAGATGGGGGCCAAGAGACCCAGTACTTC CATSRDGGQETQYF
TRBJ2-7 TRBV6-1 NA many TGTGCCAGCAGGGCTTTGGGCGGCAGCTCCTACGAGCAGTACTTC CASRALGGSSYEQYF
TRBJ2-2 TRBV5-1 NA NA TGCGCCAGCAAACCGGCTGCGAACACCGGGGAGCTGTTTTTT CASKPAANTGELFF
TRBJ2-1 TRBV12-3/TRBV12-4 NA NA TGTGCCAGCAGTTTGGCAGGGGGGGGGCACAATGAGCAGTTCTTC CASSLAGGGHNEQFF
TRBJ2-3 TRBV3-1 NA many TGTGCCAGCAGCCAAGGGGTGGCAGATACGCAGTATTTT CASSQGVADTQYF
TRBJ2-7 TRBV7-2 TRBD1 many TGTGCCAGCAGCTCGCAGACAGGGGGTTCCTCCGACGTATACTTC CASSSQTGGSSDVYF
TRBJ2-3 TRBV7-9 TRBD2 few TGTGCCAGCAGCCCCGAGGGGACTAGCGGGATCACAGATACGCAGTATTTT CASSPEGTSGITDTQYF
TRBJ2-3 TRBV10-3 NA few TGTGCCATCAGTGGGACCGTTAGCACAGATACGCAGTATTTT CAISGTVSTDTQYF
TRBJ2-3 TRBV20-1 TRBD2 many TGCAGTGCCAAAGGACTAGCGCGGAACACAGATACGCAGTATTTT CSAKGLARNTDTQYF
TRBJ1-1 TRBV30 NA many TGTGCCTGGAGTAGGCTGGTACACACTGAAGCTTTCTTT CAWSRLVHTEAFF
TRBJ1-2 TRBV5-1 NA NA TGCGCCAGCAGCGCCAGTTGTAACCTCGCTGGCTACACCTTC CASSASCNLAGYTF
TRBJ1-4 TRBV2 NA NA TGTGCCAGCAGTCCTTCCGGGAGTAATGAAAAACTGTTTTTT CASSPSGSNEKLFF
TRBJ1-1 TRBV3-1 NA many TGTGCCAGCAGCCCGGGGGGTTCAGGGAACACTGAAGCTTTCTTT CASSPGGSGNTEAFF
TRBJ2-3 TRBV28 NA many TGTGCCAGCAGGTCCGGCACAGATACGCAGTATTTT CASRSGTDTQYF
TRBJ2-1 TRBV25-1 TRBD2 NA TGTGCCAGCAGTGCCTTCCCCGGGACTAGCGGGAGTCGGATGGCCTACAATGAGCAGTTCTTC CASSAFPGTSGSRMAYNEQFF
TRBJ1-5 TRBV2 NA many TGTGCCAGCAACCGAGGTTTCGACAATCAGCCCCAGCATTTT CASNRGFDNQPQHF